One sample yielded the 26 T cell receptor beta chains listed below, sequenced in a study of blood T cells in healthy people across ages. The authors ran a second PCR of roughly 7 to 11 cycles using a sample-barcoded 5' primer and a J-beta primer mix. Via MiXCR, TCRdb re-called the 5' RACE reads, giving one row per CDR3 protein. This sample carries 1.5 million to 2 million distinct CDR3 sequences, about two fifths of them seen once, and the ten largest clones take about 21%. Sequencing used blood. All receptors derive from a human donor in good health.

This clonotype was observed a few times. The gene calls are TRBV4-2 and TRBJ2-3, with 8 bases fitting TRBD2. Germline lookup yields CDR1 LGHNA and CDR2 YNFKEQ. V shed 4 bases and J 0 bases; nucleotides not matched to a gene: 6. The CDR3 is made up of 16 amino acids. CDR3 region: CASSLSGGVSTDTQYF. The CDR3 nucleotides are TGTGCCAGCAGCCTGTCCGGGGGGGTCAGCACAGATACGCAGTATTTT.

This clonotype appeared a single time. The chain recombines TRBV6-5 with TRBJ2-7, with D hard to call. The CDR3 is 15 residues long. The ends were cut back, 5 bases at V and 2 bases at J, with 16 bases in the middle. Germline loops: CDR1 MNHEY, CDR2 SVGAGI. CDR3 coding DNA: TGTGCCAGCAGTAGGGTCCCCCAAGGCCCCTACGAGCAGTACTTC. This codes for CASSRVPQGPYEQYF.

The chain joins TRBV5-6 to TRBJ2-4; D may be TRBD1 (5 bases). This CDR3 region has 14 residues. V lost 4 bases to trimming and J lost 5 bases, with 13 bases between them. Germline V lookup: CDR1 SGHDT, CDR2 YYEEEE. For the CDR3, the DNA is TGTGCCAGCAGCCACCAGGGTGGGGAAAACATTCAGTACTTC. Translated, it gives CASSHQGGENIQYF.

This clonotype was detected a few times. The rearrangement joins TRBV7-9 to TRBJ1-2; D remains unclear. The CDR3 sequence is 13 residues long. CDR1 and CDR2 from the germline V gene are SEHNR and FQNEAQ (reference sequence). V lost 2 bases and J 7 bases, leaving 11 bases between the germline ends. The CDR3 DNA reads TGTGCCAGCAGCTTAACTGGTGGGATTGGCTACACCTTC. Protein product: CASSLTGGIGYTF.

The chain is built from TRBV7-2 and TRBJ2-1, with 11 bases that match TRBD1. The CDR3 covers 14 residues. J gave up 7 bases and V 10 bases, and 9 bases lay outside the gene matches. Per the germline V gene, CDR1 is SGHTA and CDR2 is FQGNSA. This CDR3 reads CATNRDRGGNEQFF. For the CDR3, the DNA is TGTGCCACGAACCGGGACAGGGGGGGAAATGAGCAGTTCTTC.

This chain links TRBV6-5 with TRBJ1-2; TRBD1 matches 7 bases. The V gene's germline CDR1 is MNHEY and CDR2 SVGAGI. The CDR3 is 13 amino acids. The trim removed 6 bases at V and 10 bases at J, leaving 11 bases unmatched. In DNA form, the CDR3 reads TGTGCCAGCAGCCGACAGGGTAGTGGTTACTACACCTTC. As protein: CASSRQGSGYYTF.

The chain couples TRBV10-3 to TRBJ1-5; D not certain. Trimming shortened V by 4 bases and J by 7 bases, and 14 bases separated the two germline ends. The CDR3 runs to 14 residues. CDR1 and CDR2 (germline): ENHRY, SYGVKD. CDR3 residues: CAISGTGAAQPQHF. The CDR3 bases are TGTGCCATCAGTGGGACGGGTGCGGCACAGCCCCAGCATTTT.

The V and J genes are TRBV4-3 and TRBJ1-4, with 12 bases matching TRBD1. The trim removed 0 bases at V and 7 bases at J, leaving 6 bases unmatched. In germline, CDR1 is LGHNA, CDR2 YSLEER. CDR3 length equals 17 residues. The CDR3 bases are TGCGCCAGCAGCCAAGATAGGGACAGGGGGCGCGGTGAAAAACTGTTTTTT. As protein: CASSQDRDRGRGEKLFF.

This clonotype has a count of ten or more. The chain recombines TRBV21-1 with TRBJ2-7; TRBD1, as called in the table, went unchecked against the DNA. TRBV21-1 is a pseudogene. This CDR3 contains 17 residues. This chain's CDR3 is CASSKSSRQGLSYEQYF. Written as DNA, the CDR3 is TGTGCCAGCAGCAAAAGCAGTAGACAGGGTCTCTCCTACGAGCAGTACTTC.

V gene TRBV28 combines with J gene TRBJ2-5, with D possibly TRBD2 on 6 matching bases. This CDR3 spans 13 amino acids. CDR1 is MDHEN, CDR2 SYDVKM, per germline. V dropped 6 bases and J dropped 5 bases, with 13 bases sitting between them. The CDR3 loop is CASRVSGRETQYF. The CDR3 DNA sequence: TGTGCCAGCAGAGTATCAGGGAGGGAGACCCAGTACTTC.

Worth noting for this clonotype: An end of the junction differs from the germline gene, which may be a read error. The chain has TRBV3-1 and TRBJ1-2, with D possibly being TRBD1 (5 bases). Germline V lookup: CDR1 LGHDT, CDR2 YNNKEL (reference sequence). This CDR3 comprises 15 residues. CDR3 sequence: CASSQDRDGDYGYTF. DNA of the CDR3: TGCGCCAGCAGCCAAGATCGGGACGGTGACTATGGCTACACCTTC.

The sample holds a few counts of this clonotype. The chain carries TRBV4-2 and TRBJ2-1; D possibly matches TRBD1 or TRBD2 (6 bases each). The CDR3 loop spans 15 amino acids. V was trimmed by 4 bases and J by 9 bases, leaving 19 bases between them. Germline CDR1 and CDR2: LGHNA and YNFKEQ. CDR3 DNA: TGTGCCAGCAGCCTTAGCGGTTCCAAAGGGGGTGAGCAGTTCTTC. Protein sequence: CASSLSGSKGGEQFF.

This chain links TRBV5-1 with TRBJ1-4, with D possibly being TRBD1 (5 bases). The germline V gene encodes CDR1 SGHRS and CDR2 YFSETQ. V lost 4 bases and J 5 bases, leaving 18 bases between the germline ends. CDR3 length: 16 amino acids. The DNA of the CDR3 is TGCGCCAGCAGCCCAAACCCCGGGACGGGAAATGAAAAACTGTTTTTT. This translates into CASSPNPGTGNEKLFF.

V usage is TRBV13 and J usage is TRBJ2-7; D perhaps matches TRBD2 (5 bases). CDR3 length equals 14 residues. V was shortened by 5 bases and J by 3 bases, with 14 bases between the two germline ends. Germline V gene sequence: CDR1 PRHDT, CDR2 FYEKMQ (reference sequence). The CDR3 DNA follows: TGTGCCAGCAGCCCCAGGATGGAGGTCTACGAGCAGTACTTC. Amino acids: CASSPRMEVYEQYF.

This clonotype occurred a few times. The chain recombines TRBV24-1 with TRBJ1-5; TRBD1 might be the D (6 bases). V shed 3 bases and J shed 5 bases, with 16 bases lying between them. The V gene's germline CDR1 is KGHDR and CDR2 SFDVKD. This CDR3 is built from 16 residues. The CDR3 sequence is CATSDGDIIGDQPQHF. The CDR3 DNA reads TGTGCCACCAGTGATGGGGACATTATCGGCGATCAGCCCCAGCATTTT.

Only one count was recorded for this clonotype. V gene TRBV6-1 combines with J gene TRBJ1-5, with a possible D match to TRBD1 (6 bases). The CDR3 runs 13 residues. CDR1 MNHNS and CDR2 SASEGT come from the germline V gene. V was clipped by 7 bases and J by 6 bases, with 13 bases between them. CDR3 in amino acids: CASILQGGQPQHF. For the CDR3, the DNA is TGTGCCAGCATTCTACAGGGAGGTCAGCCCCAGCATTTT.

This clonotype has just one count. The V gene is TRBV7-2, the J gene TRBJ2-1; the match to TRBD2 covers 13 bases. Trimming removed 1 base from V and 8 bases from J; junction bases left unmatched: 5. This CDR3 spans 16 amino acids. The germline V gene encodes CDR1 SGHTA and CDR2 FQGNSA. The CDR3 DNA is TGTGCCAGCAGCTTAGAGACTAGCGGGAGGTATGATGAGCAGTTCTTC. This gives the protein CASSLETSGRYDEQFF.

This clonotype turned up a few times. This chain links TRBV29-1 with TRBJ1-2; D is ambiguous. The ends were cut back, 4 bases at V and 5 bases at J, with 14 bases in the middle. The CDR3 consists of 13 residues. Germline CDR1 and CDR2: SQVTM and ANQGSEA. Written as DNA, the CDR3 is TGCAGCGTTGGGAGGAGGGAAGGATATGGCTACACCTTC. It codes for CSVGRREGYGYTF.

V and J are TRBV6-4 and TRBJ2-1; D gene ambiguous. The CDR3 is 13 residues long. Germline V CDR1 and CDR2: MRHNA, SNTAGT. Trimming took off 1 base at V and 7 bases at J, with 8 bases between the two ends. CDR3 sequence (DNA): TGTGCCAGCAGTGACTTTTTAGGGAATGAGCAGTTCTTC. Translated: CASSDFLGNEQFF.

This clonotype has just one count. This rearrangement joins TRBV18 to TRBJ2-5; no reliable D call. CDR1 is KGHSH and CDR2 is LQKENI in the germline V gene. This CDR3 is built from 16 residues. V lost 0 bases, J lost 5 bases, and 16 bases lay in between. CDR3: CASSPPYTTIQETQYF. The CDR3 bases are TGTGCCAGCTCACCACCGTACACTACAATCCAGGAGACCCAGTACTTC.

V and J are TRBV7-9 and TRBJ1-2, with no clear D. V was pared by 0 bases and J by 0 bases, with 8 bases between. CDR3 length: 15 residues. Germline lookup yields CDR1 SEHNR and CDR2 FQNEAQ (reference sequence). This chain's CDR3 is CASSLALKANYGYTF. The CDR3 DNA reads TGTGCCAGCAGCTTAGCGCTGAAAGCTAACTATGGCTACACCTTC.

V gene TRBV28 combines with J gene TRBJ1-2, with D unclear. CDR3 size: 11 residues. V lost 6 bases and J lost 3, with 5 bases in between. Germline V gives CDR1 MDHEN, CDR2 SYDVKM. CDR3 loop: CASRNYYGYTF. CDR3 nucleotide sequence: TGTGCCAGCAGGAACTACTATGGCTACACCTTC.

CDR3 DNA sequence: TGTGCCAGTAGGCGGGACATAACTGGGGCCAACGTCCTGACTTTC. Its protein is CASRRDITGANVLTF. The chain is built from TRBV5-4 and TRBJ2-6; D might be TRBD1 or TRBD2, each matching 6 bases. In germline, CDR1 is SGHNT, CDR2 YYREEE (reference sequence). Trimming cost V 8 bases and J 2 bases, with 14 bases left between them. The CDR3 has 15 residues.

The J gene is TRBJ1-2, the V gene TRBV7-2; 8 nucleotides line up with TRBD1. This CDR3 has 16 residues. The germline CDR1 and CDR2 sequences are SGHTA and FQGNSA. After removal of 5 bases from V and 2 bases from J, the junction contained 10 bases not matched to a gene. In DNA, the CDR3 is TGTGCCAGCAGCCGTCGCCCGGGACAGGACAACTATGGCTACACCTTC. This sequence encodes CASSRRPGQDNYGYTF.

This clonotype has a handful of counts. The chain joins TRBV20-1 to TRBJ2-1; TRBD2 matches 12 bases. The junction had 5 bases not matched to a gene; V was cut back by 2 bases and J by 3 bases. Germline CDR1 DFQATT, CDR2 SNEGSKA (reference sequence). This CDR3 contains 16 residues. In DNA form, the CDR3 reads TGCAGTGCTAGACCTAGGGGACTAGCGGGCTACAATGAGCAGTTCTTC. It is translated as CSARPRGLAGYNEQFF.

This chain links TRBV12-3 or TRBV12-4 with TRBJ2-7, with D perhaps TRBD1 (5 bases). The CDR3 is 14 amino acids. V lost 4 bases to trimming and J lost 2 bases, with 12 bases between them. CDR3 region: CASSCYRFPYEQYF. CDR3 coding DNA: TGTGCCAGCAGTTGTTACAGGTTCCCCTACGAGCAGTACTTC.